A single sample gave rise to the 18 T cell receptor beta chains below, sequenced in a study of identical twins. TCRdb passed the 5' RACE reads through MiXCR, listing each CDR3 protein once. The sample includes about 790,000 distinct CDR3 sequences, approximately 18% of them seen just once. These data were also reused for a study on T cells expressing NK-cell markers.

Sequences were obtained from PBMCs. These receptors were taken from a woman aged 18-29 years in good health.

The rearrangement links TRBV2 to TRBJ1-5; TRBD1 might be the D (5 bases). V dropped 8 bases and J dropped 2 bases, with 13 bases sitting between them. CDR1 is SNHLY, CDR2 FYNNEI, per germline. The CDR3 length is 14 residues. The chain's CDR3 is CASRRGSGNQPQHF. The CDR3 nucleotides read TGTGCCAGCCGACGGGGCAGTGGCAATCAGCCCCAGCATTTT.

The chain employs TRBV15 and TRBJ2-7; TRBD2 matches at 10 bases. V trimming: 1 base; J trimming: 4 bases; junction bases outside the gene matches: 7. There are 16 residues in the CDR3. Per the germline V gene, CDR1 is LNHNV and CDR2 is YYDKDF (reference sequence). In nucleotides, the CDR3 is TGTGCCACCAGCAGAGGGAATCTAGCGGGAGTGTACGAGCAGTACTTC. Protein sequence: CATSRGNLAGVYEQYF.

This clonotype was picked up many times. This rearrangement joins TRBV9 to TRBJ1-6; TRBD1 might be the D (5 bases). CDR3 length: 14 amino acids. In germline, CDR1 is SGDLS, CDR2 YYNGEE. Trimming removed 2 bases at V and 8 bases at J, with 11 bases between. The chain's CDR3 is CASSVRGADSPLHF. CDR3 nucleotides: TGTGCCAGCAGCGTTCGAGGGGCGGATTCACCCCTCCACTTT.

The table lists this clonotype with many counts. This chain joins TRBV6-5 and TRBJ2-7; the D gene is possibly TRBD1 (5 bases). The CDR3 is 14 residues long. Germline V lookup: CDR1 MNHEY, CDR2 SVGAGI. The V gene lost 2 bases and the J gene lost 0 bases, with 8 bases spanning the gap. The CDR3 loop is CASSYVRDSYEQYF. CDR3 sequence (DNA): TGTGCCAGCAGTTACGTCAGGGACTCCTACGAGCAGTACTTC.

This clonotype was seen more than once but under ten times. The chain employs TRBV27 and TRBJ2-7, with D tentatively TRBD2 (6 bases). This CDR3 is 14 amino acids long. Germline lookup yields CDR1 MNHEY and CDR2 SMNVEV (reference sequence). Trimming removed 8 bases from V and 7 bases from J, with 21 bases in between. CDR3: CASALVREPGEQYF. For the CDR3, the DNA is TGTGCCAGCGCTCTAGTCCGGGAGCCAGGGGAGCAGTACTTC.

The chain recombines TRBV12-3 or TRBV12-4 with TRBJ1-1; tentative D call: TRBD1 (5 bases). V dropped 5 bases and J dropped 10 bases, with 17 bases sitting between them. The CDR3 runs 13 residues. The DNA for the CDR3 is TGTGCCAGCAGTCCCCAGACGGGGGGGATAGCTTTCTTT. This encodes CASSPQTGGIAFF.

This clonotype was seen at least ten times. The chain links TRBV13 to TRBJ2-2, with 7 bases aligning to TRBD2. CDR1 PRHDT and CDR2 FYEKMQ come from the germline V gene (reference sequence). CDR3 length equals 15 residues. V shed 5 bases and J 2 bases; nucleotides not matched to a gene: 5. This CDR3 reads CASSPAGDNTGELFF. In DNA, the CDR3 is TGTGCCAGCAGCCCCGCGGGGGACAACACCGGGGAGCTGTTTTTT.

This clonotype was counted only a few times. The rearrangement uses TRBV9 and TRBJ1-2; 9 nucleotides match TRBD1. V was clipped by 3 bases and J by 7 bases; unmatched bases: 4. Germline CDR1 is SGDLS and CDR2 is YYNGEE. This CDR3 has 13 residues. The CDR3 sequence is CASSGDRERGYTF. The CDR3 DNA follows: TGTGCCAGCAGCGGGGACAGGGAACGTGGCTACACCTTC.

This chain links TRBV18 with TRBJ2-5, with 10 bases lining up with TRBD1. There are 18 residues in the CDR3. The germline V gene has CDR1 KGHSH and CDR2 LQKENI. J gave up 1 base and V 1 base, and 9 bases lay outside the gene matches. CDR3 in DNA: TGTGCCAGCTCACCACAATCGCGAGACAGGGGGCGCCAAGAGACCCAGTACTTC. This gives the protein CASSPQSRDRGRQETQYF.

This clonotype was seen a handful of times. The chain couples TRBV14 to TRBJ2-1; 7 bases match TRBD1. This CDR3 comprises 14 residues. The V and J ends lost 4 bases and 4 bases, in that order; junction bases with no gene match: 4. CDR1 is SGHDN and CDR2 is FVKESK in the germline V gene. CDR3 loop: CASSRRDRYNEQFF. In DNA, the CDR3 is TGTGCCAGCAGCCGCCGGGACAGATACAATGAGCAGTTCTTC.

The V call is TRBV5-1, the J call TRBJ2-5, with D tentatively TRBD1 or TRBD2 (5 bases each). This CDR3 has 15 amino acids. Per germline, CDR1 SGHRS and CDR2 YFSETQ. Trimming left V 4 bases short and J 2 bases short, with 15 bases between. Here the CDR3 DNA reads TGCGCCAGCAGCCCCTGGGACCAAGAACAAGAGACCCAGTACTTC. Its translation: CASSPWDQEQETQYF.

This clonotype was seen a handful of times. J is TRBJ2-3 and V is TRBV9; 7 bases are shared with TRBD1. V gave up 4 bases and J gave up 5 bases; unmatched junction bases: 13. Germline V gene lookup returns CDR1 SGDLS and CDR2 YYNGEE. The CDR3 has 16 amino acids. CDR3 in DNA: TGTGCCAGCAGCCCCCCCCGGGGCAGGGGGAAAGATACGCAGTATTTT. Its translation: CASSPPRGRGKDTQYF. Combining the CDR3 with reference TRBV9 and TRBJ2-3 gives the whole variable domain DSGVTQTPKHLITATGQRVTLRCSPRSGDLSVYWYQQSLDQGLQFLIQYYNGEERAKGNILERFSAQQFPDLHSELNLSSLELGDSALYFCASSPPRGRGKDTQYFGPGTRLTVL.

CDR3 loop: CSVKGTSGSETQYF. CDR3 nucleotide sequence: TGCAGCGTTAAGGGGACTAGCGGGAGTGAGACCCAGTACTTC. The chain is built from TRBV29-1 and TRBJ2-5, with 14 bases that match TRBD2. The V and J ends lost 5 bases and 5 bases, in that order; junction bases with no gene match: 4. Germline V gene sequence: CDR1 SQVTM, CDR2 ANQGSEA. CDR3 size: 14 residues.

This clonotype was counted at least ten times. This chain links TRBV20-1 with TRBJ2-1; TRBD2 might be the D (5 bases). Trimming removed 3 bases from V and 0 bases from J, with 12 bases in between. The germline CDR1 and CDR2 sequences are DFQATT and SNEGSKA (reference sequence). The CDR3 spans 15 residues. CDR3 in amino acids: CSASAAANSYNEQFF. CDR3 in DNA: TGCAGTGCTAGTGCAGCGGCGAACTCCTACAATGAGCAGTTCTTC.

This chain links TRBV10-3 with TRBJ2-7; no clear D. There are 14 residues in the CDR3. Between the trimmed V and J ends, which lost 5 bases and 0 bases, there was a span of 11 bases. The germline V gene has CDR1 ENHRY and CDR2 SYGVKD. CDR3 nucleotide sequence: TGTGCCATCAGTTCTCTGTTAAGCTCCTACGAGCAGTACTTC. Translation: CAISSLLSSYEQYF.

The chain couples TRBV7-8 to TRBJ1-4; no reliable D call. The CDR3 totals 16 residues. V was shortened by 1 base and J by 8 bases, with 17 bases between the two germline ends. Per germline, CDR1 SGHVS and CDR2 FQNEAQ. The CDR3 region is CASSLVPVETGEKLFF. The CDR3 bases are TGTGCCAGCAGCTTAGTCCCGGTCGAAACGGGGGAAAAACTGTTTTTT.

For this clonotype: Sequence at one end of the junction differs from germline and may be a read error. This chain joins TRBV5-1 and TRBJ2-7, with D uncertain. Germline CDR1 is SGHRS and CDR2 is YFSETQ. The CDR3 consists of 16 residues. The CDR3 here is CASSPVAFPYEVVEDF. CDR3 nucleotides: TGCGCCAGCAGCCCCGTGGCATTCCCCTACGAGGTTGTCGAGGATTTC.

The chain carries TRBV5-6 and TRBJ1-1; D is uncertain. The V gene lost 0 bases and the J gene lost 0 bases, with 12 bases spanning the gap. The CDR3 length is 16 residues. Germline V CDR1 and CDR2: SGHDT, YYEEEE. The CDR3 nucleotides are TGTGCCAGCAGCTTGGGAGGGCCAGCGATGAACACTGAAGCTTTCTTT. Its protein is CASSLGGPAMNTEAFF.